Listed below are T cell receptor beta chains from one sample, sequenced in a study of T cells after yellow fever vaccination. From the 5' RACE reads, TCRdb called clonotypes with MiXCR, one entry per CDR3 protein. Altogether approximately 330,000 distinct CDR3 sequences are present, approximately 4% being singletons, with the ten largest covering roughly 24%. Sample: PBMCs, taken 5 days after the yellow fever booster vaccination. These receptors all come from a man aged 18 to 35 who received the YFV17D yellow fever vaccine. Each CDR3 is given with its conserved first and last residue. Some rows have no size entry. The others give once, few or many, or a class for an expanded clone.

TRBV5-5,many,TRBJ1-2,CASSLDQPFGYTF
TRBV7-6,many,TRBJ2-7,CASSMSTGAAQYF
TRBV7-8,.,TRBJ2-5,CAGGDGTRLGETQYF
TRBV2,few,TRBJ1-2,CASSERWSDYGYTF
TRBV20-1,few,TRBJ2-2,CSAEAIHETGEPGELFF
TRBV4-3,few,TRBJ2-3,CASSQVVWNTDTQYF
TRBV18,.,TRBJ2-3,CASSPLTQGGQYF
TRBV20-1,.,TRBJ2-1,CSARLGGAAFEQFF
TRBV12-3/TRBV12-4,.,TRBJ2-5,CASRTAGGGWETQYF
TRBV30,.,TRBJ2-7,CAWKGTAGLEQYF
TRBV7-9,.,TRBJ2-1,CASSLDRAALSSYNEQFF
TRBV7-2,.,TRBJ1-4,CASRYSSGEKLFF
TRBV5-1,.,TRBJ2-1,CASYTGTGYNNEQFF
TRBV4-2,few,TRBJ1-4,CASSQERVQSLTNEKLFF
TRBV6-2/TRBV6-3,.,TRBJ1-5,CASSQRTGANNQPQHF
TRBV4-1,few,TRBJ2-7,CASSQDRGDEQYF
TRBV5-1,many,TRBJ2-1,CASSLGGIPNEQFF
TRBV20-1,many,TRBJ2-7,CSARRRSYEQYF
TRBV29-1,few,TRBJ1-2,CSGARGLNDGYTF
TRBV6-2/TRBV6-3,few,TRBJ2-3,CASSSRTSGPRLDTQYF
TRBV12-3/TRBV12-4,few,TRBJ1-2,CASSLVWRGYTF
TRBV11-2,many,TRBJ2-1,CASSLGPTSGGYNEQFF
TRBV4-1,few,TRBJ2-1,CASSQTGDLNEQFF
TRBV2,.,TRBJ2-1,CASRDALYNEQFF
TRBV7-9,.,TRBJ1-5,CASSLTGENQPQHF
TRBV11-2,.,TRBJ2-5,CASSQPTGRETQYF
TRBV6-1,many,TRBJ2-4,CASRGGVAGNIQYF
TRBV4-3,few,TRBJ2-1,CASSPVRLTRNFNEQFF
TRBV7-9,.,TRBJ1-1,CASSFADLTEAFF
TRBV2,.,TRBJ1-3,CASRGDRALSGNTIYF
TRBV7-3,many,TRBJ2-5,CASSREGVETQYF
TRBV12-3/TRBV12-4,.,TRBJ1-6,CASRTGTVNSPLHF
TRBV3-1,many,TRBJ2-5,CASSQRLAGWGQETQYF
TRBV20-1,few,TRBJ2-1,CSARDYPGRSNEQFF
TRBV7-8,many,TRBJ2-3,CASSPMGPTDTQYF
TRBV7-2,many,TRBJ2-7,CASSTTGTGAYEQYF
TRBV5-1,few,TRBJ1-1,CASSPQERTEAFF
TRBV20-1,many,TRBJ2-5,CSARGAGGGEATQYF
TRBV20-1,many,TRBJ2-4,CSAPRARAVQYF
TRBV7-2,many,TRBJ2-2,CASSSRVVGGTGELFF
TRBV30,.,TRBJ1-5,CAWTFGGASQPQHF
TRBV3-1,.,TRBJ1-1,CASSQQGAGRTEAFF
TRBV4-1,.,TRBJ2-5,CASSSGARETQYF
TRBV7-9,many,TRBJ1-4,CASSRAGDANEKLFF
TRBV6-2/TRBV6-3,few,TRBJ1-5,CASRSHEQPQHF
TRBV12-3/TRBV12-4,few,TRBJ2-3,CASSPHRGADTQYF
TRBV10-3,few,TRBJ1-1,CAISANTEAFF
TRBV20-1,few,TRBJ2-5,CSAPGGTETQYF
TRBV7-2,few,TRBJ2-3,CASSLAPPGLVGGNTQYF
TRBV12-3/TRBV12-4,few,TRBJ2-7,CASSSGTGLTYEQYF
TRBV4-1,many,TRBJ2-1,CASSQDLGSSYNEQFF
TRBV6-2/TRBV6-3,.,TRBJ1-2,CASRVPNRDGYTF
TRBV12-3/TRBV12-4,many,TRBJ1-1,CASRPQGVPTEAFF
TRBV5-6,many,TRBJ2-7,CASSRNRNPVYEQYF
TRBV7-6,.,TRBJ2-5,CASSLGVVRGRETQYF
TRBV24-1,.,TRBJ2-3,CAAERQGAHTDTQYF
TRBV5-1,many,TRBJ2-3,CASSSGLAGVKSDTQYF
TRBV15,few,TRBJ2-7,CATSRGDRAYEQYF
TRBV2,many,TRBJ2-7,CASSEFVELRLGEQYF
TRBV6-2/TRBV6-3,few,TRBJ2-5,CASSERQGAGETQYF